Listed below are T cell receptor beta chains from one sample, sequenced in a study of OX40 agonist ivuxolimab in advanced cancers. The table came from immunoSEQ multiplex PCR; TCRdb's copy has only in-frame clones and leaves some out. The repertoire holds more than 45,000 clones, with 84% as singletons. Sequencing used CD4+ or CD8+ T cells sorted from blood, obtained in a trial of the OX40 agonist ivuxolimab. The receptors come from an adult with an advanced solid tumor such as melanoma, head and neck, liver or kidney cancer. Both conserved end residues are part of each CDR3. A D gene is named only where the DNA matches it firmly. For some rows the clone size is stated as once, few or many, or as a class when expanded; others skip it.

d_gene,abundance,v_gene,j_gene,CDR3nt,CDR3aa
-,-,TRBV5-6,TRBJ1-1,TGTGCCAGCAGCTTGGTTCAGGGAATCAACACTGAAGCTTTCTTT,CASSLVQGINTEAFF
-,-,TRBV19,TRBJ2-7,TGTGCCAGTAGTATGGCGAACGAGCAGTACTTC,CASSMANEQYF
TRBD1,-,TRBV5-6,TRBJ1-1,TGTGCCAGCAGCATCGGACAGGCGAACACTGAAGCTTTCTTT,CASSIGQANTEAFF
-,-,TRBV7-9,TRBJ2-2,TGTGCCAGCAGCTTATCGGGGGACGGGGAGCTGTTTTTT,CASSLSGDGELFF
TRBD1,-,TRBV19,TRBJ2-1,TGTGCCAGTAGCCGGACAGGTTTGAATGAGCAGTTCTTC,CASSRTGLNEQFF
-,-,TRBV19,TRBJ1-1,TGTGCCAGTAGAAGGGGAGCTGAAGCTTTCTTT,CASRRGAEAFF
TRBD1,-,TRBV7-2,TRBJ2-1,TGTGCCAGCCTTCCCACGGAGACAGGGTCCTACAATGAGCAGTTCTTC,CASLPTETGSYNEQFF
TRBD1,once,TRBV10-3,TRBJ2-7,TGTGCCATCAGTGGGTCGGGACAGACCTACGAGCAGTACTTC,CAISGSGQTYEQYF
-,once,TRBV11-2,TRBJ1-2,TGTGCCAGCACTAGGCACCAGAAACTGATACCTAACTATGGCTACACCTTC,CASTRHQKLIPNYGYTF
-,few,TRBV7-2,TRBJ2-1,TGTGCCAGCAGCTTAGCGAGCGGGCCCTACAATGAGCAGTTCTTC,CASSLASGPYNEQFF
-,few,TRBV6-1,TRBJ1-2,TGTGCCAGCAGTGAAGATGTTCCGGTTTGGGGGAAGGATGGCTACACCTTC,CASSEDVPVWGKDGYTF
-,-,TRBV5-5,TRBJ2-1,TGTGCCAGCAGCTTGTTACACGGATACAATGAGCAGTTCTTC,CASSLLHGYNEQFF
TRBD2,-,TRBV7-2,TRBJ2-1,TGTGCCAGCAGTTATAGCGGGGGATGGGATGAGCAGTTCTTC,CASSYSGGWDEQFF
-,-,TRBV6-5,TRBJ2-7,TGTGCCAGCACCAACCCGGGACAAACCTACGAGCAGTACTTC,CASTNPGQTYEQYF
-,-,TRBV10-2,TRBJ2-3,TGCGCCAGCGGGAGCGGGAGCACAGATACGCAGTATTTT,CASGSGSTDTQYF
-,-,TRBV11-3,TRBJ2-7,TGTGCCAGCAGCTTAGATCCGACAGGCTACGAGCAGTACTTC,CASSLDPTGYEQYF
TRBD1,-,TRBV28,TRBJ2-7,TGTGCCAGCAGTTTGACAGGGTTTTCCTCCGAGCAGTACTTC,CASSLTGFSSEQYF
-,-,TRBV11-2,TRBJ2-2,TGTGCCAGCAGCTTAGGCGGCACCGGGGAGCTGTTTTTT,CASSLGGTGELFF
-,-,TRBV5-5,TRBJ2-3,TGTGCCAGCAGCTTAAACCTTGAGTCCCGTTCTAGCACAGATACGCAGTATTTT,CASSLNLESRSSTDTQYF
-,-,TRBV28,TRBJ1-5,TGTGCCAGCAGTTTATCCCCGGGGGTTAGGCCCCAGCATTTT,CASSLSPGVRPQHF
TRBD2,-,TRBV7-9,TRBJ2-7,TGTGCCAGCAGCTTAGCGGGGGGGACTAGCGGGGCCTATCCCTACGAGCAGTACTTC,CASSLAGGTSGAYPYEQYF
-,-,TRBV19,TRBJ1-3,TGTGCCAGTAGTATATCTTCCGCCTCTGGAAACACCATATATTTT,CASSISSASGNTIYF
-,-,TRBV7-2,TRBJ2-3,TGTGCCAGCAGCTTAGATGGATGGCACACAGATACGCAGTATTTT,CASSLDGWHTDTQYF
TRBD1,-,TRBV5-1,TRBJ1-2,TGCGCCAGCAGCTTACGACAGGGGACCAACTATGGCTACACCTTC,CASSLRQGTNYGYTF
-,-,TRBV9,TRBJ1-1,TGTGCCAGCAGCGTTCACAGGCCCGGGGACACTGAAGCTTTCTTT,CASSVHRPGDTEAFF
-,-,TRBV5-1,TRBJ1-1,TGCGCCAGCAACCAGGGTGCAGGAAGCACTGAAGCTTTCTTT,CASNQGAGSTEAFF
-,-,TRBV21-1,TRBJ1-1,TGTGCCAGCAGCTTGGTGGACCTGAGCACTGAAGCTTTCTTT,CASSLVDLSTEAFF
-,-,TRBV6-6,TRBJ1-3,TGTGCCAGCAGTTCAGCCCAGGGAAGTAGAAACACCATATATTTT,CASSSAQGSRNTIYF
TRBD2,-,TRBV30,TRBJ2-1,TGTGCCTGGAAAGGCGGGAGGGCTAGCGAGCAGTTCTTC,CAWKGGRASEQFF
-,-,TRBV28,TRBJ1-1,TGTGCCAGCAGCACCCCAAACAGGGACACTGAAGCTTTCTTT,CASSTPNRDTEAFF
TRBD2,-,TRBV19,TRBJ2-7,TGTGCCAGTAGTAACCTACTAGCGGGAGATGAGCAGTACTTC,CASSNLLAGDEQYF
-,-,TRBV6-1,TRBJ2-5,TGTGCCAGCAGTTACGGCGAGACCCAGTACTTC,CASSYGETQYF
-,-,TRBV2,TRBJ2-7,TGTGCCAGCAGTGAGGGGGCCCAGAGCTCCTACGAGCAGTACTTC,CASSEGAQSSYEQYF
-,-,TRBV28,TRBJ2-5,TGTGCCAGCAGTTTACTTTCCGGGTCGGGGACCCAGTACTTC,CASSLLSGSGTQYF
TRBD1,-,TRBV27,TRBJ1-2,TGTGCCAGCAGGTCTGGGGACAGGGGATTGATGGACTATGGCTACACCTTC,CASRSGDRGLMDYGYTF
-,-,TRBV19,TRBJ1-1,TGTGCCAGTATAAGGGGGGGCCGGGGGTACACTGAAGCTTTCTTT,CASIRGGRGYTEAFF
-,once,TRBV14,TRBJ1-6,TGTGCCAGCAGCCCCTCGCGAGGTTCACCCCTCCACTTT,CASSPSRGSPLHF
TRBD2,-,TRBV7-2,TRBJ2-7,TGTGCCAGCAGCTACCTAGCGGGGGACTCCTACGAGCAGCACTTC,CASSYLAGDSYEQHF
TRBD2,-,TRBV11-3,TRBJ2-3,TGTGCCAGCAGCTCCCGGCGGGGGACAGATACGCAGTATTTT,CASSSRRGTDTQYF
-,-,TRBV5-4,TRBJ2-2,TGTGCCAGCAGCCCACCAATTAAGGGGACCGGGGAGCTGTTTTTT,CASSPPIKGTGELFF
-,-,TRBV7-6,TRBJ1-5,TGTGCCAGCGGAGTGGCCGGCAATCAGCCCCAGCATTTT,CASGVAGNQPQHF
-,-,TRBV2,TRBJ1-1,TGTGCCAGCAGTCGTGTGGGGGCAGACACTGAAGCTTTCTTT,CASSRVGADTEAFF